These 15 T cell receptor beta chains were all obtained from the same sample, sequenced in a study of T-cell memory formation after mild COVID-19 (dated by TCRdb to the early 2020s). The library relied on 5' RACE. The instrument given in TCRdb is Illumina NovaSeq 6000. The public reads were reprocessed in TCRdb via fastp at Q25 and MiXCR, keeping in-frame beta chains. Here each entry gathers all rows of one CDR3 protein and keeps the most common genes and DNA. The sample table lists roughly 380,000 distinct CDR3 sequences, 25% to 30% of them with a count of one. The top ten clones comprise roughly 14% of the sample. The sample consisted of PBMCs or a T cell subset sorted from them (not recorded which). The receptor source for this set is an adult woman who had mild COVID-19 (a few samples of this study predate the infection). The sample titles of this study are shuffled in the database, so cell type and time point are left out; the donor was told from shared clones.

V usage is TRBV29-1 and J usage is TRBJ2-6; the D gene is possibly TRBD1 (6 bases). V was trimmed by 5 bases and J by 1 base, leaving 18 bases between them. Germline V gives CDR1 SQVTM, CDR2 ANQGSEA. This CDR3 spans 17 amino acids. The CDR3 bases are TGCAGCGTTAATTCCGGGACAATGTTGTCTGGGGCCAACGTCCTGACTTTC. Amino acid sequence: CSVNSGTMLSGANVLTF.

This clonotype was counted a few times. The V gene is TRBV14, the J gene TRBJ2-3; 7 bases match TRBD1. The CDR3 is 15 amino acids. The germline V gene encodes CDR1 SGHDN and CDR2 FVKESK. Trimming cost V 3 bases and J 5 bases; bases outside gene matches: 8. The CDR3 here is CASSQRLQGIDTQYF. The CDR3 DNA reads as TGTGCCAGCAGCCAGCGTTTACAGGGGATAGATACGCAGTATTTT. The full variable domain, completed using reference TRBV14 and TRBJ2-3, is EAGVTQFPSHSVIEKGQTVTLRCDPISGHDNLYWYRRVMGKEIKFLLHFVKESKQDESGMPNNRFLAERTGGTYSTLKVQPAELEDSGVYFCASSQRLQGIDTQYFGPGTRLTVL.

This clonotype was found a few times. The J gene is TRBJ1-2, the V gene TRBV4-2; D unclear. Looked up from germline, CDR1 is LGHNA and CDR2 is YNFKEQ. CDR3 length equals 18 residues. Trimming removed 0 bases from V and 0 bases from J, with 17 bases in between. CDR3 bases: TGTGCCAGCAGCCAAGATAGAACCCCATATCTTGCTAACTATGGCTACACCTTC. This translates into CASSQDRTPYLANYGYTF.

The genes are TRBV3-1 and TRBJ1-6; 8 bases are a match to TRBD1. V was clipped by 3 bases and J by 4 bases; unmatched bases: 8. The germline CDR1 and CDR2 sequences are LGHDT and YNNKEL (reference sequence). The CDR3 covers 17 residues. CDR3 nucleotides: TGTGCCAGCAGCCATGGTACAGGGGGTTATTATAATTCACCCCTCCACTTT. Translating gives CASSHGTGGYYNSPLHF.

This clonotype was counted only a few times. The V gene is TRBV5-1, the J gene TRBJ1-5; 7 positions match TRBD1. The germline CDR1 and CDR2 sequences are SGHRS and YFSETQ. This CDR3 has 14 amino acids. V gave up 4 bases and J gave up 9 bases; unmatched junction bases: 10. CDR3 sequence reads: CASSDGQEGGPQHF. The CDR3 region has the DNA TGCGCCAGCAGCGACGGACAGGAAGGGGGGCCCCAGCATTTT.

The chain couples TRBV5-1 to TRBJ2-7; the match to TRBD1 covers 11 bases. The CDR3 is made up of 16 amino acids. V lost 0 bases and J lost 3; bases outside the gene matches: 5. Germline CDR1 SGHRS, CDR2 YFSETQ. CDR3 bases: TGCGCCAGCAGCTTGGTTCCGGGACAGGGGGACTACGAGCAGTACTTC. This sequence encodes CASSLVPGQGDYEQYF.

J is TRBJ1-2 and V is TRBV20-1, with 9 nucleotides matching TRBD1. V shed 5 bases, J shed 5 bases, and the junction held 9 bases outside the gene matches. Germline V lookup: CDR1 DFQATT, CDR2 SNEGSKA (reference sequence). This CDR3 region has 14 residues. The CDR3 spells CSARGQGLTYGYTF. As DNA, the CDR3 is TGCAGTGCTCGGGGACAGGGACTTACGTATGGCTACACCTTC.

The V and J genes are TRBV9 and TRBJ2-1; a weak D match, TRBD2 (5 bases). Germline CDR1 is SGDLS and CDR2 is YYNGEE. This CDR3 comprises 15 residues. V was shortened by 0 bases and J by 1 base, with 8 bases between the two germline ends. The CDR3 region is CASSVDGNSYNEQFF. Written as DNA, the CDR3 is TGTGCCAGCAGCGTAGACGGGAATTCCTACAATGAGCAGTTCTTC.

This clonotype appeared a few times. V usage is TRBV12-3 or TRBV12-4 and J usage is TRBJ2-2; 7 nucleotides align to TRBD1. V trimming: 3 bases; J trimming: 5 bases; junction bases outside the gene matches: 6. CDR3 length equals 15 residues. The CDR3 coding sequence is TGTGCCAGCAGTTTCCAGGGGGACAGTACCGGGGAGCTGTTTTTT. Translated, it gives CASSFQGDSTGELFF.

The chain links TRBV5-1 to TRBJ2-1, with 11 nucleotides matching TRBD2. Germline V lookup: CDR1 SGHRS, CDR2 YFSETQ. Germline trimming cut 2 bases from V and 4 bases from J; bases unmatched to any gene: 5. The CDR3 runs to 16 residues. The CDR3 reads CASSFTGTSGYNEQFF. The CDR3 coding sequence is TGCGCCAGCAGCTTTACCGGGACTAGCGGTTACAATGAGCAGTTCTTC.

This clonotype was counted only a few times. The CDR3 is CASSAETSGANTGELFF. The CDR3, as DNA: TGTGCCAGCAGCGCTGAGACTAGCGGGGCGAACACCGGGGAGCTGTTTTTT. This chain joins TRBV7-6 and TRBJ2-2; TRBD2 aligns across 11 bases. V trimming: 5 bases; J trimming: 0 bases; junction bases outside the gene matches: 5. CDR3 length: 17 amino acids. Per the germline V gene, CDR1 is SGHVS and CDR2 is FNYEAQ.

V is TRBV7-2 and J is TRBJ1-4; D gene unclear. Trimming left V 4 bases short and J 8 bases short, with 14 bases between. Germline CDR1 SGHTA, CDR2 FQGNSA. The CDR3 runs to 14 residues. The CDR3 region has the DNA TGTGCCAGCAGCTGGCGGGCGGAGGGAGAAAAACTGTTTTTT. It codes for CASSWRAEGEKLFF.

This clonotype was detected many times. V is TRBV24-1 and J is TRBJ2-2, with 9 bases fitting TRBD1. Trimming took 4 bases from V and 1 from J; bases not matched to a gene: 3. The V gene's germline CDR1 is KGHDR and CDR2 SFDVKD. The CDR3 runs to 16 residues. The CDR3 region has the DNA TGTGCCACCAGTGACCCGGGACAGGGGAACACCGGGGAGCTGTTTTTT. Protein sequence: CATSDPGQGNTGELFF.

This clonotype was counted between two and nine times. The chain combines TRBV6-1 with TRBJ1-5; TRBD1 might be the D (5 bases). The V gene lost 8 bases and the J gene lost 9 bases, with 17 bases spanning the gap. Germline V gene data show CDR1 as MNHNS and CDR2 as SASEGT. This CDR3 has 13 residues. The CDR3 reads CASGVSLGTPQHF. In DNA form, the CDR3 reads TGTGCCAGCGGGGTCAGTCTGGGGACGCCCCAGCATTTT.

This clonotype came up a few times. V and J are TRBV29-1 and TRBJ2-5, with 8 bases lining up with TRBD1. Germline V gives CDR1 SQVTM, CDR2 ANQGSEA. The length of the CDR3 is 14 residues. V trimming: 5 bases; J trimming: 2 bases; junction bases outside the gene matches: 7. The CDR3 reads CSVLRQGPQETQYF. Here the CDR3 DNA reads TGCAGCGTTCTTAGACAGGGGCCTCAAGAGACCCAGTACTTC.